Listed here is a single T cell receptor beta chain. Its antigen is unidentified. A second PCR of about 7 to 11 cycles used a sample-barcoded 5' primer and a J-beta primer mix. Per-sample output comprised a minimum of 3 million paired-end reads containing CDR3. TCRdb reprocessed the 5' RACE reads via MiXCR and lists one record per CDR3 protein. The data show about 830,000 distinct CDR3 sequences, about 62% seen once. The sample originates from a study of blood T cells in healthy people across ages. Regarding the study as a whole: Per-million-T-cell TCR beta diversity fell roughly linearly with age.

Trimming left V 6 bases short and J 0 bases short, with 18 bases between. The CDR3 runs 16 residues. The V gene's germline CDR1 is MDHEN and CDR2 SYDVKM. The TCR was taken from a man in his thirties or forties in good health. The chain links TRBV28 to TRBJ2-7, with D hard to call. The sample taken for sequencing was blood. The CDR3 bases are TGTGCCAGCAGCTTCCCTGACATGCAGGTCTCCTACGAGCAGTACTTC. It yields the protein CASSFPDMQVSYEQYF.